The subject of this entry is one TCR beta chain. The ends lost 2 bases at V and 6 bases at J; junction bases unmatched: 1. The CDR3 is 12 residues long. The germline V gene encodes CDR1 MNHNY and CDR2 SVGAGI (reference sequence). This sample is drawn from a study of blood T cell repertoires in COVID-19. Study overall: T cells, B-cell-depleted T cells, or PBMCs provided the cDNA or gDNA that served as material.

As processed by the authors: Amplified reference gene primers provided the basis for estimating nucleated cell counts. Generated by immunoSEQ multiplex PCR, the TCRdb table keeps only in-frame clones and is missing some. D and trimming come from the DNA, and the V and J calls and clone size come from that table. The sample yields 85,000 to 95,000 clones, 80% to 90% seen once. This clonotype originated in an elderly woman with active COVID-19. This chain joins TRBV6-6 and TRBJ2-7; TRBD2 aligns across 7 bases. Sequenced: peripheral blood. CDR3 sequence reads: CASSYAGVEQYF. The CDR3 region has the DNA TGTGCCAGCAGTTACGCGGGAGTCGAGCAGTACTTC.